This T cell receptor (beta chain) was profiled in a study of cytomegalovirus exposure and HLA in healthy donors. Study findings and constraints: In an earlier analysis, about 87% or about 30%: the productive usage of most TCR beta V segments. Per published accounts, TCR beta sequences correctly predicted the HLA-A and HLA-B alleles of most subjects.

For this clone: Its antigen is unidentified.

This PCR relied on a set of 60 Vbeta primers and 13 Jbeta primers. Repertoires were generated with immunoSEQ multiplex PCR, while TCRdb's copy carries only in-frame clones and drops some. The sample lists some 170,000 clones, roughly 79% seen once, with approximately 4.4% in the top ten. This CDR3 region has 14 residues. V trimming: 3 bases; J trimming: 7 bases; junction bases outside the gene matches: 1. CDR1 is SGHVS, CDR2 FQNEAQ, per germline. The sample taken for sequencing was PBMCs. The genes are TRBV7-8 and TRBJ1-6, with 9 bases lining up with TRBD1. The sequence derives from a woman aged 18-29 years in good health and CMV-seropositive. The CDR3 nucleotides are TGTGCCAGCAGCTTTGGGACAGGGAATTCACCCCTCCACTTT. Translated, it gives CASSFGTGNSPLHF.